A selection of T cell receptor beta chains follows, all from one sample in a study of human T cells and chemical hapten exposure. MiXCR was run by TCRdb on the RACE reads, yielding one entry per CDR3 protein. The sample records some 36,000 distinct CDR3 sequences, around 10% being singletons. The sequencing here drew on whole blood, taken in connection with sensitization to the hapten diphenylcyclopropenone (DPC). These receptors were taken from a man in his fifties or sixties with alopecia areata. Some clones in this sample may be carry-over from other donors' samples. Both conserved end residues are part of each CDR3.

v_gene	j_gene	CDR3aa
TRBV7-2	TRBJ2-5	CASSDPLAGEETQYF
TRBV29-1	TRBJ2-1	CSGGQYNEQFF
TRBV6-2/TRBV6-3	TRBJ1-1	CASSYVGADTEAFF
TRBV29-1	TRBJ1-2	CSVDRANYGYTF
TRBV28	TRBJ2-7	CASSPTGQVYEQYF
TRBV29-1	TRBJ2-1	CSAGTVNNEQFF
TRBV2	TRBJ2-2	CASSVAGGDTGELFF
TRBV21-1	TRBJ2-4	CASSKKGLAFLAKNIQYF
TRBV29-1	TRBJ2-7	CSVEGSQDNSYEQYF
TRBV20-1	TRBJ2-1	CSARDSKAGGTYNEQFF
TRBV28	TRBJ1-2	CASSSADRGAHGYTF
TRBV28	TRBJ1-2	CASRTGQMNYGYTF
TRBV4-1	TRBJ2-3	CASSQDSTSGSTDTQYF
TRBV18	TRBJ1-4	CASSPGSSTNEKLFF